These 19 T cell receptor beta chains were sequenced from one sample in a study of T-cell reconstitution after alpha-beta-depleted transplantation in children (dated by TCRdb to 2015 to 2016). The receptor library was made with PCR. TCRdb shows the sequencer as Illumina HiSeq 2500. Molecular barcoding was employed in the preparation of TCR libraries, with unique molecular identifiers being used to normalize TCRbeta repertoire quantification. TCRdb cleaned the public reads at Q25 with fastp, built clones with MiXCR and kept in-frame beta chains. Here each entry gathers all rows of one CDR3 protein and keeps the most common genes and DNA. In this sample the table shows roughly 350,000 distinct CDR3 sequences, over 9% of which occur a single time. The ten largest clonotypes hold approximately 2.3% of the sample. The sequencing used PBMCs from the stem cell graft donor, collected from the stem cell graft. The receptors stem from a human donor who donated a stem cell graft to a child with acute lymphoblastic leukemia.

The sample holds a few counts of this clonotype. A read error may produce the germline difference seen at one junction end. The rearrangement joins TRBV12-3 or TRBV12-4 to TRBJ2-3; TRBD2 aligns across 7 bases. The CDR3 is made up of 18 amino acids. As DNA, the CDR3 is TGTACCAGCAGTTTTGGAGGCGCGGGAGTGGCCGGCACAGATACGCAGTATTTT. This translates into CTSSFGGAGVAGTDTQYF.

As for this clonotype: The junction and the germline gene differ at one end; a read error may be behind it. The CDR3 spells CSAVNPTGVNF. DNA of the CDR3: TGCAGTGCGGTCAATCCAACAGGAGTTAACTTC. The genes are TRBV20-1 and TRBJ2-7, with D possibly matching TRBD1 (5 bases). Germline CDR1 DFQATT, CDR2 SNEGSKA (reference sequence). There are 11 residues in the CDR3.

The chain combines TRBV11-2 with TRBJ2-3; tentatively, D is TRBD2 (5 bases). V gave up 7 bases and J gave up 2 bases, with 19 bases separating them. The CDR3 length is 16 residues. Germline V gives CDR1 SGHAT, CDR2 FQNNGV. CDR3 coding DNA: TGTGCCAGCACCCCCGGGCCCGGGATCAACACAGATACGCAGTATTTT. This translates into CASTPGPGINTDTQYF.

This clonotype was counted ten times or more. The chain carries TRBV7-2 and TRBJ2-5; D is ambiguous. Trimming stripped 5 bases from V and 5 bases from J, with 9 bases between. This CDR3 has 12 amino acids. From germline, CDR1 is SGHTA and CDR2 FQGNSA. The CDR3 reads CASSPSFETQYF. The CDR3 DNA is TGTGCCAGCAGCCCTTCGTTTGAGACCCAGTACTTC.

J is TRBJ1-1 and V is TRBV5-1, with TRBD1 matching over 8 bases. The ends lost 4 bases at V and 3 bases at J; junction bases unmatched: 8. The germline V gene has CDR1 SGHRS and CDR2 YFSETQ. There are 15 residues in the CDR3. CDR3 region: CASSRPDREYTEAFF. The CDR3 DNA reads as TGCGCCAGCAGCAGACCGGACAGGGAGTACACTGAAGCTTTCTTT.

In this sample, this clonotype turned up many times. The rearrangement uses TRBV29-1 and TRBJ2-5; possibly TRBD1 or TRBD2 for D (5 bases each). CDR3 size: 11 residues. V gave up 6 bases and J gave up 5 bases, with 10 bases separating them. Germline loops: CDR1 SQVTM, CDR2 ANQGSEA. The CDR3 nucleotides are TGCAGCGTCCGGGGCGCCGAGACCCAGTACTTC. This translates into CSVRGAETQYF.

This clonotype was detected only a few times. The chain carries TRBV28 and TRBJ2-1, with D maybe TRBD2 (6 bases). V dropped 6 bases and J dropped 8 bases, with 11 bases sitting between them. CDR1 and CDR2 from the germline V gene are MDHEN and SYDVKM. The CDR3 runs to 12 residues. CDR3 DNA sequence: TGTGCCAGCAGAAGGTGGGGGGATGAGCAGTTCTTC. This gives the protein CASRRWGDEQFF.

This clonotype was detected a few times. This chain links TRBV29-1 with TRBJ2-7; 8 bases are a match to TRBD2. Trimming removed 1 base from V and 2 bases from J; junction bases left unmatched: 4. The germline V gene has CDR1 SQVTM and CDR2 ANQGSEA. This CDR3 has 14 amino acids. In DNA, the CDR3 is TGCAGCGTTGAAGGTGCGGGGGGAACCTACGAGCAGTACTTC. Its translation: CSVEGAGGTYEQYF.

This clonotype was detected only a few times. The genes are TRBV10-3 and TRBJ2-3; 8 positions agree with TRBD1. In germline, CDR1 is ENHRY, CDR2 SYGVKD. This CDR3 is 16 amino acids long. Trimming at V came to 2 bases and at J to 1 base, leaving 5 bases not matched to a gene. The CDR3 DNA is TGTGCCATCAGTGAGCCATCGGGACAGGGCACAGATACGCAGTATTTT. This codes for CAISEPSGQGTDTQYF.

This clonotype was seen a few times. V is TRBV7-2 and J is TRBJ2-7; TRBD1 matches at 8 bases. V dropped 5 bases and J dropped 0; count of bases not matched to a gene: 12. Germline-derived CDR1 and CDR2 are SGHTA and FQGNSA. The CDR3 spans 17 residues. The CDR3 DNA sequence: TGTGCCAGCAGCCGAAGGACAGGGAACGAATTCTCCTACGAGCAGTACTTC. This codes for CASSRRTGNEFSYEQYF.

This rearrangement joins TRBV4-1 to TRBJ2-7, with a tentative D call TRBD2 (5 bases). Germline V gene lookup returns CDR1 MGHRA and CDR2 YSYEKL. The CDR3 runs 16 residues. Trimming left V 0 bases short and J 7 bases short, with 19 bases between. CDR3 coding DNA: TGCGCCAGCAGCCAAGAGGGCGCAGGAATGACGGGAGAGCAGTACTTC. Amino acids: CASSQEGAGMTGEQYF.

In this sample, this clonotype turned up a few times. The chain is built from TRBV7-9 and TRBJ2-1; perhaps TRBD2 as D (6 bases). Germline V gives CDR1 SEHNR, CDR2 FQNEAQ (reference sequence). V lost 2 bases, J lost 5 bases, and 13 bases lay in between. There are 15 residues in the CDR3. Written as DNA, the CDR3 is TGTGCCAGCAGCTTAAGCAGCGGGCTACACAATGAGCAGTTCTTC. The encoded protein is CASSLSSGLHNEQFF.

The rearrangement uses TRBV4-2 and TRBJ1-4; no clear D. Germline V CDR1 and CDR2: LGHNA, YNFKEQ. V gave up 4 bases and J gave up 5 bases, with 14 bases separating them. The CDR3 spans 15 residues. CDR3 nucleotide sequence: TGTGCCAGCAGCCGTAGCGGGCGCGAGAATGAAAAACTGTTTTTT. This sequence encodes CASSRSGRENEKLFF.

This clonotype has more than one count but fewer than ten. This rearrangement joins TRBV18 to TRBJ2-7; 8 nucleotides line up with TRBD1. The CDR3 runs 14 residues. V gave up 6 bases and J gave up 4 bases; unmatched junction bases: 8. Germline V lookup: CDR1 KGHSH, CDR2 LQKENI. The chain's CDR3 is CASSPGTGHYEQYF. The CDR3 DNA reads TGTGCCAGCTCCCCCGGGACAGGACATTACGAGCAGTACTTC.

In this sample, this clonotype turned up a few times. The gene calls are TRBV5-5 and TRBJ2-7; tentatively, D is TRBD2 (5 bases). CDR3 size: 15 residues. V shed 0 bases and J shed 3 bases, with 13 bases lying between them. In germline, CDR1 is SGHKS, CDR2 YYEKEE (reference sequence). This chain's CDR3 is CASSLAAVEVYEQYF. The CDR3, as DNA: TGTGCCAGCAGCTTGGCAGCCGTGGAGGTCTACGAGCAGTACTTC. The full variable domain, rest sourced from reference TRBV5-5 and TRBJ2-7, is DAGVTQSPTHLIKTRGQQVTLRCSPISGHKSVSWYQQVLGQGPQFIFQYYEKEERGRGNFPDRFSARQFPNYSSELNVNALLLGDSALYLCASSLAAVEVYEQYFGPGTRLTVT.

The chain carries TRBV7-2 and TRBJ2-3, with D uncertain. Germline-derived CDR1 and CDR2 are SGHTA and FQGNSA. The V and J ends lost 0 bases and 4 bases respectively, with 8 bases between them. CDR3 size: 14 residues. The CDR3 sequence is CASSLAPVPDTQYF. The CDR3 coding sequence is TGTGCCAGCAGCTTAGCGCCAGTCCCAGATACGCAGTATTTT.

The rearrangement uses TRBV7-6 and TRBJ2-2, with D unclear. The CDR3 runs 15 residues. Per the germline V gene, CDR1 is SGHVS and CDR2 is FNYEAQ. V dropped 3 bases and J dropped 0 bases, with 8 bases sitting between them. CDR3 nucleotides: TGTGCCAGCAGCTTTCTCCCAACGAACACCGGGGAGCTGTTTTTT. Amino acid sequence: CASSFLPTNTGELFF.

This clonotype was seen at least ten times. CDR3 in amino acids: CASSFQTGVRRQFF. The CDR3 region has the DNA TGTGCCAGCAGCTTCCAGACAGGGGTACGGCGGCAGTTCTTC. The genes are TRBV5-6 and TRBJ2-1; 8 bases align to TRBD1. The CDR3 is 14 amino acids. Germline V gene sequence: CDR1 SGHDT, CDR2 YYEEEE. V shed 2 bases, J shed 12 bases, and the junction held 10 bases outside the gene matches.

The chain carries TRBV7-9 and TRBJ2-5, with TRBD2 matching 11 bases. The length of the CDR3 is 17 residues. V gave up 5 bases and J gave up 6 bases; unmatched junction bases: 14. Per germline, CDR1 SEHNR and CDR2 FQNEAQ (reference sequence). CDR3 coding DNA: TGTGCCAGCAGCCCCTTAATAGCGGGAGGGCCGGGGAAGACCCAGTACTTC. Its protein product is CASSPLIAGGPGKTQYF.